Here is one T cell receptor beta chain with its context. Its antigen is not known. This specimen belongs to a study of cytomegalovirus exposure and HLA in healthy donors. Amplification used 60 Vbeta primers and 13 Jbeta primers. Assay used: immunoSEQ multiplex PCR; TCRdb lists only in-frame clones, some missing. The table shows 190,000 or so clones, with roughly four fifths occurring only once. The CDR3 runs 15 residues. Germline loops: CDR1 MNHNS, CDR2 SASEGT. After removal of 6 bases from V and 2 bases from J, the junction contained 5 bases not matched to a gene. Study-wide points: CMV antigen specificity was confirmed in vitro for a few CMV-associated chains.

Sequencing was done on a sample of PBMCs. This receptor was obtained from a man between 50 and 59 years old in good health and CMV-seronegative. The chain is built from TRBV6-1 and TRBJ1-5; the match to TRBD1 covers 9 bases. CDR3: CASREQGAGNQPQHF. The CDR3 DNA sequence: TGTGCCAGCAGGGAACAGGGGGCTGGCAATCAGCCCCAGCATTTT.